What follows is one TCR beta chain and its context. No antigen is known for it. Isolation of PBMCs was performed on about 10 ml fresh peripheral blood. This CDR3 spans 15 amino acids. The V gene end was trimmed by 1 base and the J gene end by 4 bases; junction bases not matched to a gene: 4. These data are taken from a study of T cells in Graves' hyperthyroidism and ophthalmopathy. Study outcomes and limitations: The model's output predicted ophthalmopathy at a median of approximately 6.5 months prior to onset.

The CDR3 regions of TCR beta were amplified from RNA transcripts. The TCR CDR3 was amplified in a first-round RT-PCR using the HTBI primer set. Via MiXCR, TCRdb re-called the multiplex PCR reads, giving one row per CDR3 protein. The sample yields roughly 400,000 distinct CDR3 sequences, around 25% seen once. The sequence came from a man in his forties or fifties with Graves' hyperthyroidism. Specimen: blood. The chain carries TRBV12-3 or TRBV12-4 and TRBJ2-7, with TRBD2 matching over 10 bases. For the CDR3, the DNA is TGTGCCAGCAGTTTAGAATCTAGCGGGAGATACGAGCAGTACTTC. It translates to CASSLESSGRYEQYF.